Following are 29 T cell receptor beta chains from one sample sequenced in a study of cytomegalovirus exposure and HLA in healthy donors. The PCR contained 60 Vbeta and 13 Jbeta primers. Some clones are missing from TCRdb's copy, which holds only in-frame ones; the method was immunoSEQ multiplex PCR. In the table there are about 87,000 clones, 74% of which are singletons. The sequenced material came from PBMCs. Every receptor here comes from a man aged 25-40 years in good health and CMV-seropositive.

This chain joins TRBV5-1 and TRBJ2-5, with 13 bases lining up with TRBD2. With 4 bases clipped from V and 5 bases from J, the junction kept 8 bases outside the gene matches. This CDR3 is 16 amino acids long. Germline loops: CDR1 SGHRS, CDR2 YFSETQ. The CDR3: CASSPGLAGAQETQYF. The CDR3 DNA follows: TGCGCCAGCAGCCCCGGACTAGCGGGAGCACAGGAGACCCAGTACTTC.

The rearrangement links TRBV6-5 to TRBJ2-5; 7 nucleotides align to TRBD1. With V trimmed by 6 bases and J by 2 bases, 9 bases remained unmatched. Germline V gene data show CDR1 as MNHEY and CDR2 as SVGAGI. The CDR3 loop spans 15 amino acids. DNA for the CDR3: TGTGCCAGCAGCTCCCCCCGGACAGGTCAAGAGACCCAGTACTTC. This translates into CASSSPRTGQETQYF.

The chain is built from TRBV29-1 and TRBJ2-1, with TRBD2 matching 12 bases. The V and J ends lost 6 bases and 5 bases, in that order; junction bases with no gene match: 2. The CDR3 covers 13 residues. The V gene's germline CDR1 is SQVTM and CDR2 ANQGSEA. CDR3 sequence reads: CSVGLAGNNEQFF. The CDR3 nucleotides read TGCAGCGTCGGACTAGCGGGAAACAATGAGCAGTTCTTC.

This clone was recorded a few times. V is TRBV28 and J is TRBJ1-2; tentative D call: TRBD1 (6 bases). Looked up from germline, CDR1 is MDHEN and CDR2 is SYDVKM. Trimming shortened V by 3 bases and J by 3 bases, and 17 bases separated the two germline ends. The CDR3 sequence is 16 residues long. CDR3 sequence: CASSFQGRGGDYGYTF. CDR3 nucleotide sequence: TGTGCCAGCAGTTTTCAGGGCAGGGGAGGGGACTATGGCTACACCTTC.

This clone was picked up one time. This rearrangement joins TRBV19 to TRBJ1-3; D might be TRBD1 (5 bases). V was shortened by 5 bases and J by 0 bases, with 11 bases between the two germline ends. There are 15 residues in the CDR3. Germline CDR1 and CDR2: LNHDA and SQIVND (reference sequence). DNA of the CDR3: TGTGCCAGTAGTCGCTTTGACAGCTCTGGAAACACCATATATTTT. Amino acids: CASSRFDSSGNTIYF.

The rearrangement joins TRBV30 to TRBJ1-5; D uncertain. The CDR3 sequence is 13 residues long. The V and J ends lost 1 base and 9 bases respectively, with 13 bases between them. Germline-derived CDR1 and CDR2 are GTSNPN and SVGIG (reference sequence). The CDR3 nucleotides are TGTGCCTGGAGTGGACCGGCCCCGGGGCCCCAGCATTTT. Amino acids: CAWSGPAPGPQHF.

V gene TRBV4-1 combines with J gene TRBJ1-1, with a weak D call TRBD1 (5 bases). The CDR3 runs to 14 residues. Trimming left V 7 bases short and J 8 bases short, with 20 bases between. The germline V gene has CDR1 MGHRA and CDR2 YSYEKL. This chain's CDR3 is CASTPGGLGVEAFF. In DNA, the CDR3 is TGCGCCAGCACCCCGGGGGGTTTGGGCGTCGAAGCTTTCTTT.

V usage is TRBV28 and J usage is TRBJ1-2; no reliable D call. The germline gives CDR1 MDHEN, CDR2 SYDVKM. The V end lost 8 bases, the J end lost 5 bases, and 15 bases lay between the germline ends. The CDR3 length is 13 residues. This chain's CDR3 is CASFRQAGYGYTF. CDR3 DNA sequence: TGTGCCAGCTTTCGGCAGGCGGGTTATGGCTACACCTTC.

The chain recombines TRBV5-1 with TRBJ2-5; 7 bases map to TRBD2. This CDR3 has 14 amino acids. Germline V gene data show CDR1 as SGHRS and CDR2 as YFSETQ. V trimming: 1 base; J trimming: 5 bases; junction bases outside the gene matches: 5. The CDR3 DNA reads TGCGCCAGCAGCTTGAACGGGGGAGGGGAGACCCAGTACTTC. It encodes CASSLNGGGETQYF.

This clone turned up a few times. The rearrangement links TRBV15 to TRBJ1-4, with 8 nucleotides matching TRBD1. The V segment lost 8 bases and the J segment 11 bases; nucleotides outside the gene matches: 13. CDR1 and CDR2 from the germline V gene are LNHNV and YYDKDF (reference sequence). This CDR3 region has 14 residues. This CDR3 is CATRPGQAADKLFF. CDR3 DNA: TGTGCCACCCGACCGGGACAGGCAGCGGACAAACTGTTTTTT.

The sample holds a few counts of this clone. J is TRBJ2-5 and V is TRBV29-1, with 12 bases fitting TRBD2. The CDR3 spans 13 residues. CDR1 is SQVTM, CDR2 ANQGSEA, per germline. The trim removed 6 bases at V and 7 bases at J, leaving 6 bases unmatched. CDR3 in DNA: TGCAGCGTCCCGAGACTAGCGGGGGTGACCCAGTACTTC. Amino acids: CSVPRLAGVTQYF.

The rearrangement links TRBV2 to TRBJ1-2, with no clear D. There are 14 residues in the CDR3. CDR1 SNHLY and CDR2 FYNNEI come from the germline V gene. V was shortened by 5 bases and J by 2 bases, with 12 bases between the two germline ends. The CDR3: CASSPGLRNYGYTF. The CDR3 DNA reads TGTGCCAGCAGTCCGGGTCTAAGGAACTATGGCTACACCTTC.

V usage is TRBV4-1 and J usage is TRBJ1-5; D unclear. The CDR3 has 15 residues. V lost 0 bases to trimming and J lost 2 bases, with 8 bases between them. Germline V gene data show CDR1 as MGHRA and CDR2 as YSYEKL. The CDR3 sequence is CASSQDELGNQPQHF. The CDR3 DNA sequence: TGCGCCAGCAGCCAAGATGAACTGGGCAATCAGCCCCAGCATTTT.

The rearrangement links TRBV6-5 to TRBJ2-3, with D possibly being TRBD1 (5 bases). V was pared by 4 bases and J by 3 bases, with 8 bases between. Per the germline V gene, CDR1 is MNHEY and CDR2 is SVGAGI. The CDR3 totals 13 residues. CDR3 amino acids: CASSSPGTDTQYF. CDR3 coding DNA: TGTGCCAGCAGTTCGCCAGGGACAGATACGCAGTATTTT.

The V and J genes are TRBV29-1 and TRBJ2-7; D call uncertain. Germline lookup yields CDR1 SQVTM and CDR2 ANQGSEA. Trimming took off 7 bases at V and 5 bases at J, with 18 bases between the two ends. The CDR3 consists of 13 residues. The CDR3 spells CSASVERRDEQYF. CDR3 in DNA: TGCAGCGCCTCCGTCGAACGTCGAGACGAGCAGTACTTC.

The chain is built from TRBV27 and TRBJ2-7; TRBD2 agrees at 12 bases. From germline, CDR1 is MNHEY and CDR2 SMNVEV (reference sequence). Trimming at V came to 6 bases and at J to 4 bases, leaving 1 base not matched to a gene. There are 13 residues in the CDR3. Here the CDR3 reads CASRTSGGYEQYF. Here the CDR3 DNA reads TGTGCCAGCAGGACTAGCGGGGGTTACGAGCAGTACTTC.

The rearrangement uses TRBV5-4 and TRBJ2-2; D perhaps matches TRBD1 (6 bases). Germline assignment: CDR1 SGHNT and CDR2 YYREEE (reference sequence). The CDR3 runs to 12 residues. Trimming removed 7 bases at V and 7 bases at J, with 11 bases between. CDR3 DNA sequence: TGTGCCAGCGGCGACAGGAACGGGGAGCTGTTTTTT. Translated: CASGDRNGELFF.

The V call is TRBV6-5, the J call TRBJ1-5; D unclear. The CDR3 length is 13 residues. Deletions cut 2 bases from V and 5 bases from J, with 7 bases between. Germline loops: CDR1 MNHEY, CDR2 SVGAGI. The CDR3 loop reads CASSYTVDQPQHF. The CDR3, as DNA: TGTGCCAGCAGTTACACGGTGGATCAGCCCCAGCATTTT.

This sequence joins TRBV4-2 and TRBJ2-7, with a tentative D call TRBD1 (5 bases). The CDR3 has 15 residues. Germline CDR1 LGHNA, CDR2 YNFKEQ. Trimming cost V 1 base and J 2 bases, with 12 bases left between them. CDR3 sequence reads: CASSQGGSFTYEQYF. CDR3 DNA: TGTGCCAGCAGCCAAGGGGGCAGTTTTACCTACGAGCAGTACTTC.

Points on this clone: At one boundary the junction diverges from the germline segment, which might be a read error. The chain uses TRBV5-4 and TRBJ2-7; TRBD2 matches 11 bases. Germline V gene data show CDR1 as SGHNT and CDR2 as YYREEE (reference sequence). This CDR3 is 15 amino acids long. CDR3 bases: TGTGCCAGCAGCTTGGCGGCTACTAGCGGGAGTGGGAAAGAATTC. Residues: CASSLAATSGSGKEF. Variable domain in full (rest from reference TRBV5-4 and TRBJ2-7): ETGVTQSPTHLIKTRGQQVTLRCSSQSGHNTVSWYQQALGQGPQFIFQYYREEENGRGNFPPRFSGLQFPNYSSELNVNALELDDSALYLCASSLAATSGSGKEFGPGTRLTVT.

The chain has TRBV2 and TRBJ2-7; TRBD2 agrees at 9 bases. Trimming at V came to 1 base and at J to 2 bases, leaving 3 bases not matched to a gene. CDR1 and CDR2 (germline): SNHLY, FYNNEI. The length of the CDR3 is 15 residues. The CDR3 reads CASSEGAGGPYEQYF. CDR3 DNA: TGTGCCAGCAGTGAAGGAGCGGGGGGCCCCTACGAGCAGTACTTC.

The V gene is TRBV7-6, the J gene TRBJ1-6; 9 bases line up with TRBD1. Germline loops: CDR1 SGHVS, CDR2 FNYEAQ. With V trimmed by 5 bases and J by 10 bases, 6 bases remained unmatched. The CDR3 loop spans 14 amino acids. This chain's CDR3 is CASSRGDRVSPLHF. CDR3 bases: TGTGCCAGCAGCCGAGGGGACAGGGTCTCACCCCTCCACTTT.

This chain's CDR3 is CASSIDEQGKASPLHF. CDR3 nucleotides: TGTGCCAGTAGTATAGATGAACAGGGGAAGGCCTCACCCCTCCACTTT. The V call is TRBV19, the J call TRBJ1-6, with 7 bases that match TRBD1. V lost 0 bases and J lost 10; bases outside the gene matches: 9. CDR1 LNHDA and CDR2 SQIVND come from the germline V gene (reference sequence). This CDR3 comprises 16 residues.

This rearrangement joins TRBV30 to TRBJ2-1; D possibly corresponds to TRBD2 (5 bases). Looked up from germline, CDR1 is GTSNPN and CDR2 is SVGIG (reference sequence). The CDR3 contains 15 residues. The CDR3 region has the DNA TGTTCCTCTGTCATTGAGGCCCCCGGGAACAATGAGCAGTTCTTC. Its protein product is CSSVIEAPGNNEQFF.

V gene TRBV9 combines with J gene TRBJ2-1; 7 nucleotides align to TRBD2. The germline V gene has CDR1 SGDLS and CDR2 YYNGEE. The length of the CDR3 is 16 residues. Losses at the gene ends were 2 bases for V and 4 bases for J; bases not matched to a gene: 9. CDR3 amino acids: CASSVGTTFSYNEQFF. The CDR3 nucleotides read TGTGCCAGCAGCGTGGGGACTACCTTTTCTTACAATGAGCAGTTCTTC.

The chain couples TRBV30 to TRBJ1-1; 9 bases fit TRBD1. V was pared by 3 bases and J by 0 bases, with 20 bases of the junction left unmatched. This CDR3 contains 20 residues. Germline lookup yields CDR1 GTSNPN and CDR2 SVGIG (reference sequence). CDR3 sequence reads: CAWRVPHKIRDRVMNTEAFF. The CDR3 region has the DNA TGTGCCTGGAGAGTCCCACATAAAATCCGGGACAGGGTCATGAACACTGAAGCTTTCTTT.

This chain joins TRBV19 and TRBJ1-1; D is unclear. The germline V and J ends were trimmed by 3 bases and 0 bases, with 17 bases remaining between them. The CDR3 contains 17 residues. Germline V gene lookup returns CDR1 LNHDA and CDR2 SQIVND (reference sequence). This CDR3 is CASSITAASFLNTEAFF. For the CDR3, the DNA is TGTGCCAGTAGTATTACGGCAGCGAGTTTTTTGAACACTGAAGCTTTCTTT. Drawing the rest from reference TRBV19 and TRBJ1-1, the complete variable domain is DGGITQSPKYLFRKEGQNVTLSCEQNLNHDAMYWYRQDPGQGLRLIYYSQIVNDFQKGDIAEGYSVSREKKESFPLTVTSAQKNPTAFYLCASSITAASFLNTEAFFGQGTRLTVV.

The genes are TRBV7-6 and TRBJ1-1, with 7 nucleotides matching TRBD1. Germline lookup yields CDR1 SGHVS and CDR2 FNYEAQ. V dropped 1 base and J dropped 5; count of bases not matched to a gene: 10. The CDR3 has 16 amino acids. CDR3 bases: TGTGCCAGCAGCTTAGAAATGGCAGGGGGAGGAACTGAAGCTTTCTTT. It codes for CASSLEMAGGGTEAFF.

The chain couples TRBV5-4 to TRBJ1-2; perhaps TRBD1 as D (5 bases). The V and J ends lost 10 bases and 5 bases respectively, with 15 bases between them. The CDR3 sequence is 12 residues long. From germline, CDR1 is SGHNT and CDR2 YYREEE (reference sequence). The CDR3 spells CACKGGTYGYTF. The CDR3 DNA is TGTGCCTGCAAGGGAGGGACTTATGGCTACACCTTC.